The 14 T cell receptor beta chains listed next were all sequenced from one sample in a study of cytomegalovirus exposure and HLA in healthy donors. Both 60 Vbeta primers and 13 Jbeta primers went into the PCR. TCRdb's table, derived via immunoSEQ multiplex PCR, lists solely in-frame clones and lacks some. This table has about 190,000 clones, about nine tenths appearing once. The sequenced material came from PBMCs. Source of these receptors: a man in his thirties or forties in good health and CMV-seronegative.

V is TRBV5-6 and J is TRBJ2-3; D not resolved. Germline loops: CDR1 SGHDT, CDR2 YYEEEE. The CDR3 loop spans 16 amino acids. Trimming cost V 0 bases and J 1 base, with 12 bases left between them. The CDR3 region is CASSLASGVGTDTQYF. The CDR3 bases are TGTGCCAGCAGCTTGGCCTCGGGTGTCGGCACAGATACGCAGTATTTT.

In this sample, this clone turned up a few times. The chain employs TRBV14 and TRBJ2-3; 11 positions match TRBD2. Germline trimming cut 2 bases from V and 9 bases from J; bases unmatched to any gene: 7. Per the germline V gene, CDR1 is SGHDN and CDR2 is FVKESK. The CDR3 extends over 15 amino acids. The CDR3 nucleotides read TGTGCCAGCAGCCAATCGACTAGCGGGGTACGGACGCAGTATTTT. This encodes CASSQSTSGVRTQYF.

This chain joins TRBV28 and TRBJ2-1; no clear D. V lost 4 bases and J 9 bases, leaving 4 bases between the germline ends. The CDR3 contains 10 residues. Germline V gives CDR1 MDHEN, CDR2 SYDVKM. The CDR3 region has the DNA TGTGCCAGCAGTTCCAGTGAGCAGTTCTTC. Its translation: CASSSSEQFF. The variable domain in full, with the rest retrieved from reference TRBV28 and TRBJ2-1, is DVKVTQSSRYLVKRTGEKVFLECVQDMDHENMFWYRQDPGLGLRLIYFSYDVKMKEKGDIPEGYSVSREKKERFSLILESASTNQTSMYLCASSSSEQFFGPGTRLTVL.

The sample holds one count of this clone. The V and J genes are TRBV4-2 and TRBJ1-1; a possible D gene is TRBD1 (6 bases). The germline V and J ends were trimmed by 1 base and 0 bases, with 15 bases remaining between them. The CDR3 is made up of 17 amino acids. Germline assignment: CDR1 LGHNA and CDR2 YNFKEQ. CDR3 nucleotides: TGTGCCAGCAGCCAAGGGGGCAACAGGGCTATGAACACTGAAGCTTTCTTT. Protein sequence: CASSQGGNRAMNTEAFF.

V is TRBV27 and J is TRBJ1-4; D is possibly TRBD1 (6 bases). The germline V gene encodes CDR1 MNHEY and CDR2 SMNVEV (reference sequence). V gave up 3 bases and J gave up 0 bases, with 14 bases separating them. CDR3 size: 17 residues. The CDR3 loop is CASSFTGWDATNEKLFF. Written as DNA, the CDR3 is TGTGCCAGCAGTTTTACAGGGTGGGATGCAACTAATGAAAAACTGTTTTTT.

Of note for this clone: The junction shows a germline mismatch at one end, possibly a read error. The chain is built from TRBV7-9 and TRBJ2-3; 13 nucleotides align to TRBD2. The CDR3 is 17 residues long. Germline CDR1 is SEHNR and CDR2 is FQNEAQ (reference sequence). The CDR3 loop reads CSSSPGTSGDRSDTQYF. The CDR3 DNA sequence: TGTTCCAGCAGCCCCGGGACTAGCGGGGATCGTTCGGATACGCAGTATTTT.

V is TRBV11-2 and J is TRBJ2-2; 9 bases line up with TRBD1. Germline values: CDR1 SGHAT, CDR2 FQNNGV. The CDR3 loop spans 18 amino acids. Trimming cost V 5 bases and J 1 base; bases outside gene matches: 11. The CDR3 reads CASSPTSGQGRNTGELFF. CDR3 bases: TGTGCCAGCAGCCCTACCAGCGGACAGGGGAGGAACACCGGGGAGCTGTTTTTT.

This clone occurred once. V usage is TRBV11-2 and J usage is TRBJ1-3; TRBD1 aligns across 9 bases. After removal of 5 bases from V and 4 bases from J, the junction contained 12 bases not matched to a gene. The CDR3 has 17 amino acids. Germline V CDR1 and CDR2: SGHAT, FQNNGV. CDR3 residues: CASSPNSWGQGGNTIYF. Written as DNA, the CDR3 is TGTGCCAGCAGCCCAAATTCCTGGGGACAGGGCGGAAACACCATATATTTT.

This clone was picked up a small number of times. The same CDR3 also results from other DNA sequences found in this sample. This chain joins TRBV18 and TRBJ1-2; 9 nucleotides agree with TRBD1. The V and J ends lost 3 bases and 7 bases, in that order; junction bases with no gene match: 3. The germline V gene encodes CDR1 KGHSH and CDR2 LQKENI. The CDR3 length is 13 residues. This CDR3 reads CASSPGQGGGYTF. The CDR3 DNA sequence: TGTGCCAGCTCACCGGGACAGGGTGGTGGCTACACCTTC. Variable domain in full (rest from reference TRBV18 and TRBJ1-2): NAGVMQNPRHLVRRRGQEARLRCSPMKGHSHVYWYRQLPEEGLKFMVYLQKENIIDESGMPKERFSAEFPKEGPSILRIQQVVRGDSAAYFCASSPGQGGGYTFGSGTRLTVV.

The chain couples TRBV25-1 to TRBJ1-5, with TRBD1 matching over 8 bases. This CDR3 spans 16 amino acids. Germline CDR1 and CDR2: MGHDK and SYGVNS. Trimming cost V 1 base and J 3 bases; bases outside gene matches: 5. The CDR3 loop reads CASSESAGGFNQPQHF. The CDR3 region has the DNA TGTGCCAGCAGTGAATCCGCAGGGGGCTTCAATCAGCCCCAGCATTTT. The entire variable domain, with the rest obtained from reference TRBV25-1 and TRBJ1-5, is as follows: EADIYQTPRYLVIGTGKKITLECSQTMGHDKMYWYQQDPGMELHLIHYSYGVNSTEKGDLSSESTVSRIRTEHFPLTLESARPSHTSQYLCASSESAGGFNQPQHFGDGTRLSIL.

The chain joins TRBV4-2 to TRBJ2-7; 7 bases line up with TRBD1. V shed 4 bases and J 9 bases; nucleotides not matched to a gene: 9. This CDR3 spans 13 amino acids. Germline CDR1 LGHNA, CDR2 YNFKEQ. In nucleotides, the CDR3 is TGTGCCAGCAGCCCCTTCCGGGACAGTCCGCAGTACTTC. This gives the protein CASSPFRDSPQYF.

This clone was observed once. The chain recombines TRBV6-5 with TRBJ2-1, with TRBD2 matching over 9 bases. The CDR3 has 15 amino acids. Germline V gene lookup returns CDR1 MNHEY and CDR2 SVGAGI. V gave up 1 base and J gave up 8 bases; unmatched junction bases: 6. The CDR3 region has the DNA TGTGCCAGCAGTTACTTTAGCGGGAGTATTTATGAGCAGTTCTTC. It encodes CASSYFSGSIYEQFF.

The rearrangement links TRBV27 to TRBJ2-3; D may be TRBD2 (6 bases). Trimming took off 3 bases at V and 6 bases at J, with 7 bases between the two ends. Germline CDR1 is MNHEY and CDR2 is SMNVEV (reference sequence). The CDR3 sequence is 12 residues long. In nucleotides, the CDR3 is TGTGCCAGCAGTTTTGGGGGGGATACGCAGTATTTT. It is translated as CASSFGGDTQYF.

This CDR3 is CASTVAVSSYEQYF. The CDR3 DNA reads TGTGCCAGCACAGTAGCGGTTAGCTCCTACGAGCAGTACTTC. V usage is TRBV13 and J usage is TRBJ2-5, with a weak D call TRBD2 (6 bases). Near its end, the DNA agrees better with TRBJ2-7, so the J call may be wrong. Germline CDR1 reads PRHDT; CDR2 reads FYEKMQ (reference sequence). There are 14 residues in the CDR3.